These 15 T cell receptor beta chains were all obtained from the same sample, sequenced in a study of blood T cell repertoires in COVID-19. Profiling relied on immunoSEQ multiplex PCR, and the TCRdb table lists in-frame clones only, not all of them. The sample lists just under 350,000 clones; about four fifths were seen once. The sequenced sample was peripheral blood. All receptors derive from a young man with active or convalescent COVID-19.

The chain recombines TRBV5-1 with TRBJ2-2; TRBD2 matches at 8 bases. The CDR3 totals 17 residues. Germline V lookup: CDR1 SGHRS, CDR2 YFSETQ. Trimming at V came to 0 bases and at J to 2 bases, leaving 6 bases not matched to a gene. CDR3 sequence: CASSLVTGLVNTGELFF. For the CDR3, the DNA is TGCGCCAGCAGCTTGGTTACGGGACTAGTTAACACCGGGGAGCTGTTTTTT.

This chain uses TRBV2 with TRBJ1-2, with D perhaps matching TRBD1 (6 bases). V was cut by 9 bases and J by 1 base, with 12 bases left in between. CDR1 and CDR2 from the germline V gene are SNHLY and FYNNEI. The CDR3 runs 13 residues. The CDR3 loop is CASSRGINYGYTF. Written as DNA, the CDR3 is TGTGCCAGTTCCAGGGGAATTAACTATGGCTACACCTTC.

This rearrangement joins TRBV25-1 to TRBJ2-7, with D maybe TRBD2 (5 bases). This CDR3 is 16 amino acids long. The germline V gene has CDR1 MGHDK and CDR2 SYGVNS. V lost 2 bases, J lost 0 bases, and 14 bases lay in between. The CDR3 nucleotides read TGTGCCAGCAGTGAAGGTTTACGAGGGCGCTCCTACGAGCAGTACTTC. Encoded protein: CASSEGLRGRSYEQYF.

For the CDR3, the DNA is TGTGCCACCAGCAGAGAACCCCCGGGACTAGCGAAGACAAGGGAGCAGTACTTC. Translation: CATSREPPGLAKTREQYF. The rearrangement uses TRBV15 and TRBJ2-7, with 10 positions matching TRBD2. The CDR3 has 18 amino acids. The V gene's germline CDR1 is LNHNV and CDR2 YYDKDF (reference sequence). The ends lost 0 bases at V and 7 bases at J; junction bases unmatched: 15. The full variable domain, its missing parts supplied by reference TRBV15 and TRBJ2-7, is DAMVIQNPRYQVTQFGKPVTLSCSQTLNHNVMYWYQQKSSQAPKLLFHYYDKDFNNEADTPDNFQSRRPNTSFCFLDIRSPGLGDTAMYLCATSREPPGLAKTREQYFGPGTRLTVT.

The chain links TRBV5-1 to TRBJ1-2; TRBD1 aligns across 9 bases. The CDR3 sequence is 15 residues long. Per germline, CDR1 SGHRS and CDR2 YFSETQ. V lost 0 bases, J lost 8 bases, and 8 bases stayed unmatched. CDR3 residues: CASSLVGQGHEGYTF. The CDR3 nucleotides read TGCGCCAGCAGCTTGGTGGGACAGGGCCACGAGGGCTACACCTTC.

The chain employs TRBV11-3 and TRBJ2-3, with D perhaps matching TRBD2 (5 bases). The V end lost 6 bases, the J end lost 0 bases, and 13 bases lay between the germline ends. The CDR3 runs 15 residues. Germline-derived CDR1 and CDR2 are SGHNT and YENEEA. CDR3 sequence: CASSQEDSSTDTQYF. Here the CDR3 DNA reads TGTGCCAGCAGTCAGGAGGATTCTAGCACAGATACGCAGTATTTT.

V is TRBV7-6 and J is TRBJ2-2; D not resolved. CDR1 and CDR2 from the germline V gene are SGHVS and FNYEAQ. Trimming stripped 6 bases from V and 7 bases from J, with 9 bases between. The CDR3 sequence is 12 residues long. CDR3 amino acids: CASSPTGGELFF. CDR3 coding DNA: TGTGCCAGCAGTCCAACCGGCGGGGAGCTGTTTTTT.

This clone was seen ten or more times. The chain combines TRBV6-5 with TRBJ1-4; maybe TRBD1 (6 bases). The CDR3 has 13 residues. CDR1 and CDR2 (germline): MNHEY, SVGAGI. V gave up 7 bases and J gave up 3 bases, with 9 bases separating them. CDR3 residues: CASNRAPNEKLFF. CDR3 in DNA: TGTGCCAGCAACAGGGCCCCTAATGAAAAACTGTTTTTT.

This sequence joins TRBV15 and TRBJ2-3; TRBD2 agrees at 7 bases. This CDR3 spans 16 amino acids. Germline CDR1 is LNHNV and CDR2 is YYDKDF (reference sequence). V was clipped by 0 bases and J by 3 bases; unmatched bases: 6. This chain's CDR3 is CATSRDQAGLTDTQYF. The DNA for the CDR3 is TGTGCCACCAGCAGAGATCAAGCGGGATTGACAGATACGCAGTATTTT.

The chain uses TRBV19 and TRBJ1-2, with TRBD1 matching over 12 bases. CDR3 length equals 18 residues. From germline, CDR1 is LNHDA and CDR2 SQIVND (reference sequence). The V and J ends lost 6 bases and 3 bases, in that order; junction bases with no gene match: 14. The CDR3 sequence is CASRRNRDRGPFDYGYTF. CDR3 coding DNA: TGTGCCAGTAGGAGGAATCGGGACAGGGGGCCATTTGACTATGGCTACACCTTC.

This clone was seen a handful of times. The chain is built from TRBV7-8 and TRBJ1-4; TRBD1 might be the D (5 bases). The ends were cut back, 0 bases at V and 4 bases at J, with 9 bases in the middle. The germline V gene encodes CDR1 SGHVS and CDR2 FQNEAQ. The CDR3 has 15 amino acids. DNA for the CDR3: TGTGCCAGCAGCTTAGCGGTGCAGGGTAATGAAAAACTGTTTTTT. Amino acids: CASSLAVQGNEKLFF.

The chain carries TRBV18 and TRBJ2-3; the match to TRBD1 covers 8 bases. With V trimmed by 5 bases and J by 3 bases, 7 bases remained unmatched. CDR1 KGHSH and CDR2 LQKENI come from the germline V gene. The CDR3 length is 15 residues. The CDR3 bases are TGTGCCAGCTCAGCCTGGACAGGGCCGACAGATACGCAGTATTTT. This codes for CASSAWTGPTDTQYF.

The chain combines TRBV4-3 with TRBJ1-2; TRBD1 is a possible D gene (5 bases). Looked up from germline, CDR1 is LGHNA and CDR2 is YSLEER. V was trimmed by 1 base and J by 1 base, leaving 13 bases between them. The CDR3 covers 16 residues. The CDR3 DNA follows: TGCGCCAGCAGCCAAGTATTGGAGGGGAGTAACTATGGCTACACCTTC. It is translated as CASSQVLEGSNYGYTF.

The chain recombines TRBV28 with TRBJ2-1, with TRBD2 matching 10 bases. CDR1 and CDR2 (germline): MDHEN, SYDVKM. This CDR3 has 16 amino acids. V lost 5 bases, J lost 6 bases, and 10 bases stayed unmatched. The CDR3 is CASSTPVAGGLNEQFF. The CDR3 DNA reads TGTGCCAGCAGTACACCAGTAGCGGGAGGCCTCAATGAGCAGTTCTTC.

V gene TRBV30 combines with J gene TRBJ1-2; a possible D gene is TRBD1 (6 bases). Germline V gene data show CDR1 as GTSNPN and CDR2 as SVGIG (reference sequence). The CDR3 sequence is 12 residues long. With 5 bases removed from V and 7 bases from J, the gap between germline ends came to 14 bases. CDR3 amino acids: CAWGRTVAGYTF. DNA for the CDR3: TGTGCCTGGGGAAGGACAGTGGCTGGCTACACCTTC.